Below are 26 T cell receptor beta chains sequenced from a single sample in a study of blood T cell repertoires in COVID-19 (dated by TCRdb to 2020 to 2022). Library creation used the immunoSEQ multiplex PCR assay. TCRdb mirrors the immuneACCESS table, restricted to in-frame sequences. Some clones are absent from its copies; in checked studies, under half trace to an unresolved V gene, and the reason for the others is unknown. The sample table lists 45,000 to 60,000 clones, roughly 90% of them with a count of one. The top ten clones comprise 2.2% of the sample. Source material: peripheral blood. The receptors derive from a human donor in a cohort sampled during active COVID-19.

CDR3 bases: TGTGCCAGCAGCGTAGCAGGAGGACAGTTAGATACGCAGTATTTT. This sequence encodes CASSVAGGQLDTQYF. V and J are TRBV9 and TRBJ2-3; possibly TRBD1 for D (6 bases). This CDR3 region has 15 residues. Germline lookup yields CDR1 SGDLS and CDR2 YYNGEE. V dropped 0 bases and J dropped 5 bases, with 13 bases sitting between them.

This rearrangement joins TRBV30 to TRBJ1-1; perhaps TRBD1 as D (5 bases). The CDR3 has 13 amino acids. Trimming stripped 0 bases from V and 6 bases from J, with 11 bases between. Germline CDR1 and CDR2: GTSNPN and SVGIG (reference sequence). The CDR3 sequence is CAWSVSRAPEAFF. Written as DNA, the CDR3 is TGTGCCTGGAGTGTTTCCAGGGCCCCTGAAGCTTTCTTT. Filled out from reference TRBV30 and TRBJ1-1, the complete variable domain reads SQTIHQWPATLVQPVGSPLSLECTVEGTSNPNLYWYRQAAGRGLQLLFYSVGIGQISSEVPQNLSASRPQDRQFILSSKKLLLSDSGFYLCAWSVSRAPEAFFGQGTRLTVV.

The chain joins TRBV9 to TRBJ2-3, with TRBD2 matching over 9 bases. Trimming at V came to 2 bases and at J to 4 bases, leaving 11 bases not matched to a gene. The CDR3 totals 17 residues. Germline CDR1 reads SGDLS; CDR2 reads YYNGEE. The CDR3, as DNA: TGTGCCAGCAGCGTGGTAGGCGCGGGGGGGCCGGCAGATACGCAGTATTTT. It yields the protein CASSVVGAGGPADTQYF.

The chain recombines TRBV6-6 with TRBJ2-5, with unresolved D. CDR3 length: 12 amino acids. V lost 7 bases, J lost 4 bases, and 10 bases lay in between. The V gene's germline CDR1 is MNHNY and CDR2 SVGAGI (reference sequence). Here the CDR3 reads CASINSGETQYF. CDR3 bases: TGTGCCAGCATCAACTCCGGAGAGACCCAGTACTTC.

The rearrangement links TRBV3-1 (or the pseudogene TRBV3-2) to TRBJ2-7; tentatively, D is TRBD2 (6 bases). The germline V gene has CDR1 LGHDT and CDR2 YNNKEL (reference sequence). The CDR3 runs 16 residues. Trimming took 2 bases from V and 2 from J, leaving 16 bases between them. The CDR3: CASSQRGLTKPYEQYF. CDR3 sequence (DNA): TGTGCCAGCAGCCAAAGAGGACTAACCAAGCCCTACGAGCAGTACTTC.

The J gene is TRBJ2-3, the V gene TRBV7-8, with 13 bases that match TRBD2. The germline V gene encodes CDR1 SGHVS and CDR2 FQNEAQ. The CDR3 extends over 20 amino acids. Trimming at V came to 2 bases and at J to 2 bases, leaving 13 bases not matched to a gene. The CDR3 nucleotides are TGTGCCAGCAGCTTACCCGGGACTAGCGGGGAGACAATCGTCACAGATACGCAGTATTTT. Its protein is CASSLPGTSGETIVTDTQYF.

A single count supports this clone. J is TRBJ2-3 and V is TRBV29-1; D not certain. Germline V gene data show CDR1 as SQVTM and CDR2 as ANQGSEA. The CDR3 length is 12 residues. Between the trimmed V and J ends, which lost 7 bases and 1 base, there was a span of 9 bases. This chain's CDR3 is CSEREGTDTQYF. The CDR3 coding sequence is TGCAGCGAGCGAGAGGGCACAGATACGCAGTATTTT.

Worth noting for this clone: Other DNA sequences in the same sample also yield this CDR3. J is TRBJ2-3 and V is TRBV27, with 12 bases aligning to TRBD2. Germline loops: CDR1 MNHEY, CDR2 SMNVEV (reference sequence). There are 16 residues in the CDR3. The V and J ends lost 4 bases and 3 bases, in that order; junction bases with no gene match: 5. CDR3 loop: CASSSGTSGSTDTQYF. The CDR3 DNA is TGTGCCAGCAGTTCCGGGACTAGCGGGTCGACAGATACGCAGTATTTT.

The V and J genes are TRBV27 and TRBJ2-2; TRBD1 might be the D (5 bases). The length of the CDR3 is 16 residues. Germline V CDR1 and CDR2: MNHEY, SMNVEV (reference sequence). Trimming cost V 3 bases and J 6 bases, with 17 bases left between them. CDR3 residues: CASSLSGWGVPGELFF. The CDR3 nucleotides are TGTGCCAGCAGTTTGAGTGGATGGGGCGTTCCCGGGGAGCTGTTTTTT.

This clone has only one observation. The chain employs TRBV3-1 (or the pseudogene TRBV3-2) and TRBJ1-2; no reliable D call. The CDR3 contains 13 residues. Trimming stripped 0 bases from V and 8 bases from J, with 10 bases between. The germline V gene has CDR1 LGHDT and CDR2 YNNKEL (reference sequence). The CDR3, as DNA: TGTGCCAGCAGCCAAGATCCAGAAATGGGCTACACCTTC. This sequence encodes CASSQDPEMGYTF.

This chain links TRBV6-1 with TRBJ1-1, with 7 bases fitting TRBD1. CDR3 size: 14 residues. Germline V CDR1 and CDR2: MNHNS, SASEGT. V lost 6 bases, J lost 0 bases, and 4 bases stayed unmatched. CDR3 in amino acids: CASRPGTVNTEAFF. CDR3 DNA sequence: TGTGCCAGCAGACCGGGGACAGTGAACACTGAAGCTTTCTTT.

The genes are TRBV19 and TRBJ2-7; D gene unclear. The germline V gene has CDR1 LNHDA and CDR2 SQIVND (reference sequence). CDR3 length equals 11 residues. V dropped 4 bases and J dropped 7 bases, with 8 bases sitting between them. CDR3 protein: CASSRDREQYF. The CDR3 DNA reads TGTGCCAGTAGTAGAGACCGGGAGCAGTACTTC.

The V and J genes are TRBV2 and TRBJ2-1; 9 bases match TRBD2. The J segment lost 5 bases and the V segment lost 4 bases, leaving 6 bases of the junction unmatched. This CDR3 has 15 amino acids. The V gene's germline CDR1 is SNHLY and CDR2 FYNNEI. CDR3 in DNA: TGTGCCAGCAGTGCGGGCGGGAGGGTTGACAATGAGCAGTTCTTC. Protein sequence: CASSAGGRVDNEQFF.

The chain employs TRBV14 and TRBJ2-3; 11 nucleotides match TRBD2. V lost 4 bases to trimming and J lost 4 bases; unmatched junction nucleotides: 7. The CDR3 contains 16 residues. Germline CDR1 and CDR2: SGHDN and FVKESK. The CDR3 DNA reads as TGTGCCAGCAGCCGACAACTAGCGGGAGTATCAGATACGCAGTATTTT. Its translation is CASSRQLAGVSDTQYF.

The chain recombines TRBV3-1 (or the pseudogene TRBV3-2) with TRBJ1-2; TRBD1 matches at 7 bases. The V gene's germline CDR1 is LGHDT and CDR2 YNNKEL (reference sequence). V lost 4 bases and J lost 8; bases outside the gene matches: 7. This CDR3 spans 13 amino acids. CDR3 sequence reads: CASSLQDRAGYTF. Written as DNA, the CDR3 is TGTGCCAGCAGCCTACAAGACAGGGCCGGCTACACCTTC.

The CDR3 spells CASPTPGQGPYEQYF. CDR3 DNA sequence: TGTGCCAGCCCTACCCCGGGACAGGGTCCCTACGAGCAGTACTTC. The V call is TRBV27, the J call TRBJ2-7, with 9 bases aligning to TRBD1. CDR3 length: 15 amino acids. Trimming removed 8 bases from V and 2 bases from J; junction bases left unmatched: 10. Germline V lookup: CDR1 MNHEY, CDR2 SMNVEV (reference sequence).

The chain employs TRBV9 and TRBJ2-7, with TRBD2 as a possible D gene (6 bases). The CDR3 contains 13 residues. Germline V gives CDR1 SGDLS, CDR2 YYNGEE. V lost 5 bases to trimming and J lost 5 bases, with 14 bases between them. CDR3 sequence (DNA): TGTGCCAGCAGTGCTGGGGGGATCGACGAGCAGTACTTC. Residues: CASSAGGIDEQYF.

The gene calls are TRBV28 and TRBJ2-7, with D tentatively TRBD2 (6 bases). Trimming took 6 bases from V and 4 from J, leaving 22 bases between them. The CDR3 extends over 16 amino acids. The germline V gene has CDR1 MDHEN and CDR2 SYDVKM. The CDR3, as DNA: TGTGCCAGCAGCCCTTCACTTTTAGGGCGGGATTACGAGCAGTACTTC. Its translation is CASSPSLLGRDYEQYF. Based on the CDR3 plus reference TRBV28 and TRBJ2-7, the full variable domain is DVKVTQSSRYLVKRTGEKVFLECVQDMDHENMFWYRQDPGLGLRLIYFSYDVKMKEKGDIPEGYSVSREKKERFSLILESASTNQTSMYLCASSPSLLGRDYEQYFGPGTRLTVT.

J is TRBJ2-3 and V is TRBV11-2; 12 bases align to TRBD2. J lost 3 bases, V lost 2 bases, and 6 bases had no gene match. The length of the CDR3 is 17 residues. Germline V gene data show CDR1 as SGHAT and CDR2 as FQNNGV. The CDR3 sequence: CASSLLAGGSVTDTQYF. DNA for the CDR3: TGTGCCAGCAGCTTACTAGCGGGAGGGTCAGTAACAGATACGCAGTATTTT.

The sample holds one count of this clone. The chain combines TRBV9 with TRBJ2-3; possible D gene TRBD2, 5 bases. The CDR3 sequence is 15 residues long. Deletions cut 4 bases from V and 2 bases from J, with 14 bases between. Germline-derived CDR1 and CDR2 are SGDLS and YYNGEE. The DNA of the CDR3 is TGTGCCAGCAGCCGAGCAGGAGGATACACAGATACGCAGTATTTT. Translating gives CASSRAGGYTDTQYF.

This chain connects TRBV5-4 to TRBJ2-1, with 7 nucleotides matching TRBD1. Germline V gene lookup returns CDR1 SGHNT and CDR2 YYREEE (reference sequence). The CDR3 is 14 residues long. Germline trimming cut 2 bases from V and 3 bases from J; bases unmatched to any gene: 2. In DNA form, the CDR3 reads TGTGCCAGCAGCTTCGGACAGGACTACAATGAGCAGTTCTTC. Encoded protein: CASSFGQDYNEQFF.

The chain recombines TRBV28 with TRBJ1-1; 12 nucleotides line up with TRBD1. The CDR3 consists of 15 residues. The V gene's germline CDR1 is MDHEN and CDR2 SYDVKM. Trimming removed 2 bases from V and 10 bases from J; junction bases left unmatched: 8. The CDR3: CASSLLPGQGAGAFF. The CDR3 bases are TGTGCCAGCAGTTTACTGCCGGGACAGGGGGCAGGAGCTTTCTTT. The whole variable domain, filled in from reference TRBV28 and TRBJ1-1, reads DVKVTQSSRYLVKRTGEKVFLECVQDMDHENMFWYRQDPGLGLRLIYFSYDVKMKEKGDIPEGYSVSREKKERFSLILESASTNQTSMYLCASSLLPGQGAGAFFGQGTRLTVV.

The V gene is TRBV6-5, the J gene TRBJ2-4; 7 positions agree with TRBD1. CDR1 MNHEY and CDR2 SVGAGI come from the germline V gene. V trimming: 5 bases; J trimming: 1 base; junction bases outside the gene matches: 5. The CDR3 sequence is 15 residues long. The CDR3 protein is CASSTDRAAKNIQYF. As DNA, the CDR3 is TGTGCCAGCAGTACCGACAGGGCGGCCAAAAACATTCAGTACTTC.

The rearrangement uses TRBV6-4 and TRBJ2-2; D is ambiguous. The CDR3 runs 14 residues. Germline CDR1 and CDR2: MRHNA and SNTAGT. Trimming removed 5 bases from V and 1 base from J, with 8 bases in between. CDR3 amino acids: CASSRTGNTGELFF. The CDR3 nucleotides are TGTGCCAGCAGTCGTACGGGGAACACCGGGGAGCTGTTTTTT.

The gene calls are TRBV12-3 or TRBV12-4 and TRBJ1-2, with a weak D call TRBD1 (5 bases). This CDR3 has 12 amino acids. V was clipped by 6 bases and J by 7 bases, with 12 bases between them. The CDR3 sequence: CASRDPGGGYTF. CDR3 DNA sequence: TGTGCCAGCAGGGATCCGGGGGGTGGCTACACCTTC.

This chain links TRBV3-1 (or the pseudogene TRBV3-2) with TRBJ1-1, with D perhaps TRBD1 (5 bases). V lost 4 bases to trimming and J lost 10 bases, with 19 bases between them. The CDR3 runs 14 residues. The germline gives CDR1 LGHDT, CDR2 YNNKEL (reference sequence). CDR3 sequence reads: CASSRGRLGQGAFF. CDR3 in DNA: TGTGCCAGCAGCCGAGGGAGGCTTGGGCAGGGAGCTTTCTTT.